The 29 T cell receptor beta chains presented below share a single source sample, sequenced in a study of cytomegalovirus exposure and HLA in healthy donors (dated by TCRdb to 2016 to 2017). Library prep was done by the immunoSEQ multiplex PCR assay. For the multiplex PCR, a mixture combining 60 forward primers for TCR Vbeta segments and 13 reverse primers for TCR Jbeta segments was used. Entries here come from immuneACCESS through TCRdb and include only in-frame sequences with V and J called. Some clones fail to appear in such tables; in the studies checked, an unresolved V gene covers under half of the shortfall, and the cause of the remainder is unknown. For this sample the table gives some 110,000 clones, of which around 75% were detected only once. Around 0.95% of the sample comes from the top ten. The sequenced sample consisted of PBMCs. These receptors all come from a woman in her 30s in good health and CMV-seronegative.

The chain joins TRBV5-1 to TRBJ1-2; a possible D gene is TRBD1 (5 bases). V lost 4 bases and J lost 0, with 10 bases in between. CDR3 size: 14 residues. CDR1 and CDR2 from the germline V gene are SGHRS and YFSETQ. The CDR3 sequence is CASSETEANYGYTF. DNA for the CDR3: TGCGCCAGCAGCGAGACAGAGGCTAACTATGGCTACACCTTC.

J is TRBJ2-1 and V is TRBV7-6, with 7 bases lining up with TRBD1. This CDR3 spans 13 amino acids. V was pared by 4 bases and J by 8 bases, with 5 bases of the junction left unmatched. The germline V gene has CDR1 SGHVS and CDR2 FNYEAQ. The CDR3 nucleotides are TGTGCCAGCAGCTGGGACAGTATCGATGAGCAGTTCTTC. Translation: CASSWDSIDEQFF.

The rearrangement joins TRBV19 to TRBJ1-2; 7 nucleotides line up with TRBD1. The germline V gene has CDR1 LNHDA and CDR2 SQIVND (reference sequence). The CDR3 contains 15 residues. V lost 9 bases, J lost 3 bases, and 13 bases stayed unmatched. The CDR3 DNA reads TGTGCCAGCAAGGACAGGCCCATAGGCGACTATGGCTACACCTTC. Protein product: CASKDRPIGDYGYTF.

This sequence joins TRBV11-3 and TRBJ1-6, with D perhaps TRBD1 (5 bases). V was shortened by 4 bases and J by 6 bases, with 13 bases between the two germline ends. Germline V gene sequence: CDR1 SGHNT, CDR2 YENEEA. The CDR3 contains 15 residues. In DNA, the CDR3 is TGTGCCAGCAGCTGGGTAACAGGCTCTAATTCACCCCTCCACTTT. Translation gives CASSWVTGSNSPLHF.

CDR3 amino acids: CASSEAGGLGGYGYTF. In nucleotides, the CDR3 is TGTGCCAGCAGTGAAGCGGGGGGTCTCGGTGGCTATGGCTACACCTTC. The chain employs TRBV2 and TRBJ1-2, with D possibly matching TRBD1 (5 bases). There are 16 residues in the CDR3. The V gene's germline CDR1 is SNHLY and CDR2 FYNNEI. Trimming shortened V by 0 bases and J by 4 bases, and 15 bases separated the two germline ends.

This clone was seen once. Other DNA sequences of this sample code for an identical CDR3. This sequence joins TRBV25-1 and TRBJ2-7, with 9 bases that match TRBD1. CDR3 length: 14 amino acids. Trimming at V came to 2 bases and at J to 4 bases, leaving 3 bases not matched to a gene. Germline V lookup: CDR1 MGHDK, CDR2 SYGVNS. The CDR3 region is CASSEGTGSYEQYF. In DNA, the CDR3 is TGTGCCAGCAGTGAAGGGACAGGGAGTTACGAGCAGTACTTC.

This rearrangement joins TRBV5-1 to TRBJ2-1, with TRBD2 matching over 8 bases. The CDR3 covers 16 residues. V lost 4 bases and J lost 7; bases outside the gene matches: 13. Germline V gene sequence: CDR1 SGHRS, CDR2 YFSETQ. For the CDR3, the DNA is TGCGCCAGCAGCCCCTACGGGCGGGAGGTAGGGAATGAGCAGTTCTTC. Translating gives CASSPYGREVGNEQFF. Combining the CDR3 with reference TRBV5-1 and TRBJ2-1 gives the whole variable domain KAGVTQTPRYLIKTRGQQVTLSCSPISGHRSVSWYQQTPGQGLQFLFEYFSETQRNKGNFPGRFSGRQFSNSRSEMNVSTLELGDSALYLCASSPYGREVGNEQFFGPGTRLTVL.

V gene TRBV5-1 combines with J gene TRBJ1-6, with a tentative D call TRBD1 (5 bases). Trimming pared 0 bases from V and 8 bases from J, leaving 12 bases between. Germline V gene lookup returns CDR1 SGHRS and CDR2 YFSETQ. The CDR3 length is 15 residues. The CDR3 DNA reads TGCGCCAGCAGCTTGGGCGTGGGGGGGGATTCACCCCTCCACTTT. Protein sequence: CASSLGVGGDSPLHF.

There are a few counts of this clone. The V and J genes are TRBV7-6 and TRBJ2-3; 11 positions match TRBD2. Losses at the gene ends were 4 bases for V and 8 bases for J; bases not matched to a gene: 8. CDR1 and CDR2 (germline): SGHVS, FNYEAQ. This CDR3 has 15 residues. The CDR3 sequence is CASSSATTSGSTQYF. The CDR3 DNA is TGTGCCAGCAGCTCCGCCACAACTAGCGGGAGTACGCAGTATTTT.

Only one count was recorded for this clone. This chain links TRBV6-1 with TRBJ1-3; 8 nucleotides agree with TRBD1. CDR3 length: 14 amino acids. With 6 bases clipped from V and 0 bases from J, the junction kept 1 base outside the gene matches. Germline CDR1 is MNHNS and CDR2 is SASEGT. The chain's CDR3 is CASRDRDSGNTIYF. In DNA form, the CDR3 reads TGTGCCAGCAGGGACAGGGACTCTGGAAACACCATATATTTT.

The J gene is TRBJ2-2, the V gene TRBV7-9; 9 bases match TRBD2. CDR1 SEHNR and CDR2 FQNEAQ come from the germline V gene (reference sequence). This CDR3 comprises 19 residues. The V segment lost 7 bases and the J segment 0 bases; nucleotides outside the gene matches: 15. CDR3 residues: CASTLGLALIYSNTGELFF. The CDR3 DNA reads TGTGCCAGCACCCTTGGACTAGCGCTTATATATTCGAACACCGGGGAGCTGTTTTTT.

The chain carries TRBV5-1 and TRBJ2-1; tentative D call: TRBD2 (5 bases). V dropped 0 bases and J dropped 6 bases, with 19 bases sitting between them. The germline V gene has CDR1 SGHRS and CDR2 YFSETQ. The CDR3 totals 17 residues. The CDR3 bases are TGCGCCAGCAGCTTGGGTATCGAGGGCGCATTATTCAATGAGCAGTTCTTC. Encoded protein: CASSLGIEGALFNEQFF.

V usage is TRBV9 and J usage is TRBJ2-3; the D gene is possibly TRBD2 (5 bases). V shed 1 base and J shed 2 bases, with 11 bases lying between them. CDR1 and CDR2 (germline): SGDLS, YYNGEE. The CDR3 is made up of 15 amino acids. Written as DNA, the CDR3 is TGTGCCAGCAGCGTAACTGACTACCCCACAGATACGCAGTATTTT. Translating gives CASSVTDYPTDTQYF. Complete variable domain (other parts from reference TRBV9 and TRBJ2-3): DSGVTQTPKHLITATGQRVTLRCSPRSGDLSVYWYQQSLDQGLQFLIQYYNGEERAKGNILERFSAQQFPDLHSELNLSSLELGDSALYFCASSVTDYPTDTQYFGPGTRLTVL.

The chain couples TRBV9 to TRBJ2-3; TRBD1 aligns across 7 bases. Trimming took 2 bases from V and 0 from J; bases not matched to a gene: 0. Per germline, CDR1 SGDLS and CDR2 YYNGEE. This CDR3 is 14 amino acids long. CDR3 nucleotide sequence: TGTGCCAGCAGCGTGGGACAGAGCACAGATACGCAGTATTTT. Amino acid sequence: CASSVGQSTDTQYF.

The rearrangement links TRBV19 to TRBJ1-5; D possibly corresponds to TRBD1 (5 bases). The CDR3 loop spans 13 amino acids. From germline, CDR1 is LNHDA and CDR2 SQIVND (reference sequence). With 11 bases removed from V and 3 bases from J, the gap between germline ends came to 14 bases. CDR3 protein: CASCRVANQPQHF. The DNA for the CDR3 is TGTGCCTCATGCAGGGTCGCCAATCAGCCCCAGCATTTT.

In nucleotides, the CDR3 is TGCGCCAGCAGTTTGCTAGCGGGGGGGATTGATGGCACAGATACGCAGTATTTT. Translated: CASSLLAGGIDGTDTQYF. The chain is built from TRBV5-1 and TRBJ2-3, with 12 bases fitting TRBD2. V lost 5 bases, J lost 1 base, and 11 bases stayed unmatched. CDR3 length: 18 residues. CDR1 and CDR2 from the germline V gene are SGHRS and YFSETQ.

This chain uses TRBV30 with TRBJ2-5; perhaps TRBD2 as D (7 bases). The V gene's germline CDR1 is GTSNPN and CDR2 SVGIG (reference sequence). Trimming took 5 bases from V and 7 from J, leaving 23 bases between them. The CDR3 has 15 residues. The CDR3 loop is CAWAGGGSGGGTQYF. The CDR3 region has the DNA TGTGCCTGGGCCGGAGGCGGGAGTGGAGGGGGGACCCAGTACTTC.

This clone was seen a handful of times. V is TRBV6-5 and J is TRBJ1-1, with D perhaps TRBD1 (5 bases). The CDR3 loop spans 15 amino acids. CDR1 and CDR2 (germline): MNHEY, SVGAGI. Trimming took 0 bases from V and 10 from J, leaving 18 bases between them. CDR3 nucleotide sequence: TGTGCCAGCAGTTACTCAGCCCCGGCAGGGCGCGGAGCTTTCTTT. Translated: CASSYSAPAGRGAFF.

The chain employs TRBV16 and TRBJ1-5, with no clear D. The germline V and J ends were trimmed by 0 bases and 3 bases, with 9 bases remaining between them. Germline V gene lookup returns CDR1 KGHSY and CDR2 FQNENV. The CDR3 consists of 15 residues. The CDR3 region has the DNA TGTGCCAGCAGCCAATCATCAGGATACAATCAGCCCCAGCATTTT. Amino acids: CASSQSSGYNQPQHF.

This clone was found a few times. Other DNA sequences within the sample encode an identical CDR3. The gene calls are TRBV5-1 and TRBJ1-1; D unclear. Trimming stripped 4 bases from V and 5 bases from J, with 12 bases between. Germline CDR1 SGHRS, CDR2 YFSETQ. The length of the CDR3 is 13 residues. The CDR3 DNA is TGCGCCAGCAGCCCGAGAACGGGAACTGAAGCTTTCTTT. This encodes CASSPRTGTEAFF.

This clone occurred once. Additional DNA sequences in this sample encode the identical CDR3. The chain combines TRBV2 with TRBJ2-3; 10 nucleotides match TRBD2. Germline CDR1 is SNHLY and CDR2 is FYNNEI. The CDR3 is 15 residues long. Trimming took 5 bases from V and 5 from J; bases not matched to a gene: 7. CDR3 DNA: TGTGCCAGCAGTCCTGGGCTAGCGGGAGAAGATACGCAGTATTTT. Its translation: CASSPGLAGEDTQYF.

V usage is TRBV30 and J usage is TRBJ1-5; the D gene is possibly TRBD1 (5 bases). This CDR3 region has 15 residues. V gave up 2 bases and J gave up 0 bases, with 11 bases separating them. Germline V gene lookup returns CDR1 GTSNPN and CDR2 SVGIG (reference sequence). CDR3 sequence (DNA): TGTGCCTGGAGTCTAGGAGACAGTAGCAATCAGCCCCAGCATTTT. This encodes CAWSLGDSSNQPQHF.

The rearrangement links TRBV4-2 to TRBJ2-1; 8 bases fit TRBD2. The CDR3 length is 15 residues. Germline CDR1 is LGHNA and CDR2 is YNFKEQ. Trimming cost V 4 bases and J 4 bases; bases outside gene matches: 6. Written as DNA, the CDR3 is TGTGCCAGCAGCCTCGAGACTAGCGCTTACAATGAGCAGTTCTTC. This encodes CASSLETSAYNEQFF.

V usage is TRBV7-8 and J usage is TRBJ2-7; 7 bases agree with TRBD1. Trimming removed 8 bases from V and 1 base from J; junction bases left unmatched: 11. The CDR3 covers 15 residues. The germline CDR1 and CDR2 sequences are SGHVS and FQNEAQ. The CDR3 DNA is TGTGCCAGCTCCAGAGGACAGGATTTTTCCTACGAGCAGTACTTC. Translation gives CASSRGQDFSYEQYF. The variable domain in full, completed from reference TRBV7-8 and TRBJ2-7, reads GAGVSQSPRYKVAKRGQDVALRCDPISGHVSLFWYQQALGQGPEFLTYFQNEAQLDKSGLPSDRFFAERPEGSVSTLKIQRTQQEDSAVYLCASSRGQDFSYEQYFGPGTRLTVT.

Points on this clone: One end of the junction is discordant with germline, which a read error may explain. The CDR3 sequence: CASNQVAEYTEAFF. In nucleotides, the CDR3 is TGCGCCAGCAACCAAGTCGCCGAGTACACTGAAGCTTTCTTT. The rearrangement uses TRBV4-1 and TRBJ1-1; the D is unclear. Germline CDR1 reads MGHRA; CDR2 reads YSYEKL. The CDR3 spans 14 residues.

The chain employs TRBV6-1 and TRBJ1-2, with D maybe TRBD1 (6 bases). In germline, CDR1 is MNHNS, CDR2 SASEGT. CDR3 length: 13 amino acids. V lost 8 bases to trimming and J lost 8 bases, with 18 bases between them. CDR3 in DNA: TGTGCCAGCGCTGAGAATACAGGGAACGGCTACACCTTC. This encodes CASAENTGNGYTF.

V and J are TRBV5-1 and TRBJ2-1, with 7 bases fitting TRBD2. V lost 4 bases, J lost 0 bases, and 4 bases stayed unmatched. This CDR3 region has 15 residues. Germline loops: CDR1 SGHRS, CDR2 YFSETQ. CDR3: CASSGRGVSYNEQFF. The CDR3 DNA reads TGCGCCAGCAGCGGGAGGGGAGTCTCCTACAATGAGCAGTTCTTC. Supplemented by reference TRBV5-1 and TRBJ2-1, the full variable domain reads KAGVTQTPRYLIKTRGQQVTLSCSPISGHRSVSWYQQTPGQGLQFLFEYFSETQRNKGNFPGRFSGRQFSNSRSEMNVSTLELGDSALYLCASSGRGVSYNEQFFGPGTRLTVL.

This clone was counted only a few times. The rearrangement joins TRBV19 to TRBJ2-5; D may be TRBD2 (6 bases). Germline V lookup: CDR1 LNHDA, CDR2 SQIVND (reference sequence). With 4 bases removed from V and 5 bases from J, the gap between germline ends came to 20 bases. This CDR3 is built from 16 residues. This CDR3 is CASSTFLGLSQETQYF. The CDR3 nucleotides are TGTGCCAGTAGTACCTTTCTTGGACTAAGCCAGGAGACCCAGTACTTC.

The V gene is TRBV19, the J gene TRBJ1-1; D gene unclear. The ends were cut back, 7 bases at V and 1 base at J, with 13 bases in the middle. CDR3 length equals 14 residues. Per germline, CDR1 LNHDA and CDR2 SQIVND (reference sequence). This CDR3 is CASNEASPNTEAFF. Written as DNA, the CDR3 is TGTGCCAGTAATGAGGCTTCTCCGAACACTGAAGCTTTCTTT.